This is a list of T cell receptor beta chains from one sample in a study of T-cell reconstitution after alpha-beta-depleted transplantation in children. MiXCR, run by TCRdb on the PCR reads, gives a single entry per CDR3 protein. Of about 640,000 distinct CDR3 sequences listed, over 15% are singletons. This sample comprised PBMCs from the stem cell graft donor, obtained from the stem cell graft. The receptors shown here come from a human donor who donated a stem cell graft to a child with acute myeloid leukemia. Each CDR3 is given with its conserved first and last residue. The order of the fields is V gene, J gene, clone size, D gene, CDR3 length, CDR3 protein, CDR3 DNA. D genes are given only for firm matches. Clone size is stated in some rows and not others, as once, few, many or a class when expanded.

V: TRBV12-3/TRBV12-4; J: TRBJ1-1; size: many; D: TRBD1; length: 14; CDR3: CASSSRGTATEAFF; DNA: TGTGCCAGCAGTTCCCGCGGGACAGCCACTGAAGCTTTCTTT
V: TRBV7-2; J: TRBJ2-1; size: -; D: -; length: 15; CDR3: CASGLAVGAVHEQFF; DNA: TGTGCCAGCGGGCTAGCAGTAGGGGCGGTACATGAGCAGTTCTTC
V: TRBV5-5; J: TRBJ2-3; size: -; D: TRBD2; length: 14; CDR3: CASSPGTSSGTQYF; DNA: TGTGCCAGCAGCCCCGGGACTAGCTCGGGTACGCAGTATTTT
V: TRBV5-1; J: TRBJ2-2; size: -; D: -; length: 16; CDR3: CASSFLDTSYTGELFF; DNA: TGCGCCAGCAGCTTTCTGGACACATCCTACACCGGGGAGCTGTTTTTT
V: TRBV18; J: TRBJ2-7; size: -; D: -; length: 14; CDR3: CASSPAGHSYEQYF; DNA: TGTGCCAGCTCACCGGCGGGACACTCCTACGAGCAGTACTTC
V: TRBV12-3/TRBV12-4; J: TRBJ2-1; size: few; D: TRBD2; length: 15; CDR3: CASSFRRGGLDEQFF; DNA: TGTGCCAGCAGTTTTCGGCGGGGGGGCCTCGATGAGCAGTTCTTC
V: TRBV20-1; J: TRBJ2-7; size: many; D: TRBD1; length: 15; CDR3: CSARPTGTLSYEQYF; DNA: TGCAGTGCTAGACCGACAGGGACCTTATCCTACGAGCAGTACTTC
V: TRBV7-2; J: TRBJ2-1; size: -; D: TRBD2; length: 17; CDR3: CASSLGTSGGYYYEQFF; DNA: TGTGCCAGCAGCCTCGGGACTAGCGGGGGATATTATTATGAGCAGTTCTTC
V: TRBV20-1; J: TRBJ2-2; size: few; D: TRBD1; length: 15; CDR3: CVIPGQGANTGELFF; DNA: TGCGTAATCCCCGGACAGGGGGCGAACACCGGGGAGCTGTTTTTT
V: TRBV29-1; J: TRBJ2-1; size: many; D: -; length: 13; CDR3: CSERGPYYNEQFF; DNA: TGCAGCGAACGGGGGCCATACTACAATGAGCAGTTCTTC
V: TRBV20-1; J: TRBJ1-6; size: many; D: -; length: 15; CDR3: CSAREFGQLDVPLHF; DNA: TGCAGTGCTAGAGAGTTCGGACAGCTAGATGTGCCCCTCCACTTT
V: TRBV7-6; J: TRBJ2-2; size: few; D: -; length: 15; CDR3: CASSLVGQTTGELFF; DNA: TGTGCCAGCAGCTTAGTTGGGCAGACCACCGGGGAGCTGTTTTTT
V: TRBV7-2; J: TRBJ2-1; size: few; D: TRBD2; length: 16; CDR3: CASSLSAGDSYNEQFF; DNA: TGTGCCAGCAGCTTATCTGCGGGGGACTCCTACAATGAGCAGTTCTTC
V: TRBV30; J: TRBJ2-3; size: few; D: TRBD1; length: 16; CDR3: CAWSVLDRVSTDTQYF; DNA: TGTGCCTGGAGTGTTTTGGACAGGGTGAGCACAGATACGCAGTATTTT
V: TRBV20-1; J: TRBJ2-3; size: many; D: -; length: 13; CDR3: CSARGLYTDTQYF; DNA: TGCAGTGCTAGAGGGCTATACACAGATACGCAGTATTTT
V: TRBV7-2; J: TRBJ2-3; size: -; D: -; length: 14; CDR3: CASSFGRGARTQYF; DNA: TGTGCCAGCAGCTTCGGTCGGGGGGCAAGAACGCAGTATTTT
V: TRBV20-1; J: TRBJ2-1; size: many; D: -; length: 11; CDR3: CSEDRYNEQFF; DNA: TGCAGTGAGGACAGATACAATGAGCAGTTCTTC
V: TRBV12-3/TRBV12-4; J: TRBJ1-4; size: few; D: TRBD1; length: 16; CDR3: CASSPDRDRKNEKLFF; DNA: TGTGCCAGCAGTCCCGACCGGGACAGGAAGAATGAAAAACTGTTTTTT
V: TRBV6-4; J: TRBJ1-1; size: -; D: -; length: 13; CDR3: CASSDRDGLEAFF; DNA: TGTGCCAGCAGTGACAGAGACGGCCTTGAAGCTTTCTTT
V: TRBV10-2; J: TRBJ2-1; size: many; D: -; length: 15; CDR3: CASSGGTVSYNEQFF; DNA: TGCGCCAGCAGTGGGGGGACCGTTTCCTACAATGAGCAGTTCTTC
V: TRBV28; J: TRBJ2-1; size: -; D: TRBD2; length: 18; CDR3: CASSTTSGGYPFPNEQFF; DNA: TGTGCCAGCAGTACGACTAGCGGGGGGTACCCCTTCCCGAATGAGCAGTTCTTC
V: TRBV6-6; J: TRBJ1-1; size: -; D: -; length: 12; CDR3: CASSPKGVRAFF; DNA: TGTGCCAGCAGTCCTAAGGGGGTAAGAGCTTTCTTT
V: TRBV5-1; J: TRBJ2-7; size: -; D: -; length: 14; CDR3: CASSLEVNSYEQYF; DNA: TGCGCCAGCAGCTTGGAAGTCAACTCCTACGAGCAGTACTTC
V: TRBV30; J: TRBJ2-7; size: -; D: -; length: 11; CDR3: CAWTTGAEQYF; DNA: TGTGCCTGGACGACAGGCGCCGAGCAGTACTTC
V: TRBV12-3/TRBV12-4; J: TRBJ1-4; size: -; D: -; length: 16; CDR3: CASSLGKGVTNEKLFF; DNA: TGTGCCAGCAGTTTGGGAAAGGGAGTAACTAATGAAAAACTGTTTTTT
V: TRBV7-9; J: TRBJ2-5; size: -; D: -; length: 15; CDR3: CASSSSGVSSGTQYF; DNA: TGTGCCAGCAGCTCCTCGGGGGTCTCAAGCGGGACCCAGTACTTC
V: TRBV7-2; J: TRBJ1-3; size: many; D: -; length: 16; CDR3: CASSPLGPLSGNTIYF; DNA: TGTGCCAGCAGCCCCCTGGGACCGCTCTCTGGAAACACCATATATTTT
V: TRBV7-2; J: TRBJ1-6; size: many; D: -; length: 13; CDR3: CASSGRNNSPLHF; DNA: TGTGCCAGCAGCGGGAGAAATAATTCACCCCTCCACTTT
V: TRBV6-6; J: TRBJ2-1; size: many; D: -; length: 13; CDR3: CASRGDTYNEQFF; DNA: TGTGCCAGCAGGGGGGACACTTACAATGAGCAGTTCTTC
V: TRBV30; J: TRBJ2-5; size: -; D: -; length: 11; CDR3: CALVGGETQYF; DNA: TGTGCACTCGTCGGGGGTGAGACCCAGTACTTC
V: TRBV20-1; J: TRBJ1-2; size: few; D: TRBD1; length: 14; CDR3: CSAASDRGGYGYTF; DNA: TGCAGTGCCGCTTCGGACAGGGGAGGCTATGGCTACACCTTC
V: TRBV11-1; J: TRBJ2-2; size: -; D: -; length: 15; CDR3: CASSPPASNTGELFF; DNA: TGTGCCAGCAGCCCCCCCGCTAGTAACACCGGGGAGCTGTTTTTT
V: TRBV5-1; J: TRBJ2-3; size: -; D: TRBD2; length: 14; CDR3: CASSWGLVTDTQYF; DNA: TGCGCCAGCAGCTGGGGACTAGTAACCGATACGCAGTATTTT
V: TRBV20-1; J: TRBJ2-3; size: many; D: TRBD1; length: 13; CDR3: CSARDRARDTQYF; DNA: TGCAGTGCCAGGGACAGGGCGCGTGATACGCAGTATTTT
V: TRBV29-1; J: TRBJ2-6; size: -; D: -; length: 13; CDR3: CSATTSGANVLTF; DNA: TGCAGCGCTACGACTTCAGGGGCCAACGTCCTGACTTTC
V: TRBV5-1; J: TRBJ1-3; size: many; D: -; length: 15; CDR3: CASSFGGTSGNTIYF; DNA: TGCGCCAGCAGCTTCGGGGGAACCTCTGGAAACACCATATATTTT
V: TRBV27; J: TRBJ1-3; size: many; D: -; length: 11; CDR3: CASHSGNTIYF; DNA: TGTGCCAGCCACTCTGGAAACACCATATATTTT
V: TRBV20-1; J: TRBJ1-5; size: many; D: TRBD1; length: 16; CDR3: CSGGRTGGYSNQPQHF; DNA: TGCAGTGGGGGCCGGACAGGGGGTTATAGCAATCAGCCCCAGCATTTT
V: TRBV5-1; J: TRBJ1-2; size: few; D: TRBD1; length: 16; CDR3: CASSLAPGTGSYGYTF; DNA: TGCGCCAGCAGCTTGGCTCCCGGGACAGGGAGTTATGGCTACACCTTC
V: TRBV9; J: TRBJ1-3; size: -; D: -; length: 15; CDR3: CASSVGQGKGNTIYF; DNA: TGTGCCAGCAGCGTAGGTCAGGGGAAAGGAAACACCATATATTTT
V: TRBV6-5; J: TRBJ2-3; size: -; D: -; length: 14; CDR3: CASSYGSSGDTQYF; DNA: TGTGCCAGCAGTTACGGGAGTAGTGGGGATACGCAGTATTTT
V: TRBV5-1; J: TRBJ1-2; size: -; D: -; length: 14; CDR3: CASSFGTGYYGYTF; DNA: TGCGCCAGCAGCTTTGGAACAGGGTACTATGGCTACACCTTC
V: TRBV20-1; J: TRBJ2-5; size: few; D: -; length: 14; CDR3: CSAPLRRGRETQYF; DNA: TGCAGTGCTCCCCTTCGAAGGGGCAGAGAGACCCAGTACTTC
V: TRBV20-1; J: TRBJ2-1; size: few; D: TRBD2; length: 17; CDR3: CSASPLRAGGRGDEQFF; DNA: TGCAGTGCTAGCCCCCTCCGGGCGGGGGGTAGAGGCGATGAGCAGTTCTTC
V: TRBV20-1; J: TRBJ2-2; size: few; D: TRBD1; length: 13; CDR3: CSPDRVNTGELFF; DNA: TGCAGCCCCGACAGGGTGAACACCGGGGAGCTGTTTTTT
V: TRBV4-1; J: TRBJ2-5; size: few; D: -; length: 17; CDR3: CASSQEALIRGLETQYF; DNA: TGCGCCAGCAGCCAGGAGGCTTTGATCCGGGGGCTAGAGACCCAGTACTTC
V: TRBV21-1; J: TRBJ1-2; size: few; D: -; length: 12; CDR3: CASSSPVHGYTF; DNA: TGTGCCAGCAGCAGCCCGGTCCATGGCTACACCTTC
V: TRBV28; J: TRBJ1-5; size: few; D: -; length: 15; CDR3: CASRRTASSNQPQHF; DNA: TGTGCCAGCAGACGGACAGCGAGTAGCAATCAGCCCCAGCATTTT
V: TRBV5-1; J: TRBJ2-1; size: -; D: -; length: 16; CDR3: CASSLRRVSPYNEQFF; DNA: TGCGCCAGCAGCTTGCGCAGGGTGTCCCCATACAATGAGCAGTTCTTC
V: TRBV7-2; J: TRBJ1-2; size: many; D: TRBD1; length: 13; CDR3: CASSFTGGFGYTF; DNA: TGTGCCAGCAGCTTCACAGGGGGCTTTGGCTACACCTTC
V: TRBV5-5; J: TRBJ1-4; size: few; D: -; length: 17; CDR3: CASSFPIDFSTNEKLFF; DNA: TGTGCCAGCAGCTTTCCGATCGACTTTTCAACTAATGAAAAACTGTTTTTT
V: TRBV12-3/TRBV12-4; J: TRBJ2-3; size: -; D: -; length: 13; CDR3: CASSLTTPDTQYF; DNA: TGTGCCAGCAGTTTGACTACGCCAGATACGCAGTATTTT